Shown below are 3 T cell receptor beta chains from a single sample sequenced in a study of long-term antiretroviral therapy in people with HIV. Run at survey level, the immunoSEQ assay was version v3.0. The assay was immunoSEQ multiplex PCR, and TCRdb's table has in-frame clones only and misses some. The data contain 31,000 or so clones, approximately 90% of them singletons. This sample comprised unsorted PBMCs, obtained about 5 years before starting antiretroviral therapy. The receptor set was obtained from a man in his fifties with HIV.

This sequence joins TRBV5-1 and TRBJ2-1, with 9 bases matching TRBD1. Losses at the gene ends were 4 bases for V and 0 bases for J; bases not matched to a gene: 2. Germline CDR1 is SGHRS and CDR2 is YFSETQ. The CDR3 loop spans 15 amino acids. CDR3 region: CASSETGGSYNEQFF. As DNA, the CDR3 is TGCGCCAGCAGCGAGACAGGGGGCTCCTACAATGAGCAGTTCTTC.

A few counts support this clone. This chain uses TRBV7-9 with TRBJ1-5, with 7 bases aligning to TRBD1. Germline values: CDR1 SEHNR, CDR2 FQNEAQ (reference sequence). CDR3 size: 15 residues. The ends lost 3 bases at V and 5 bases at J; junction bases unmatched: 7. CDR3 residues: CASSFTGDWDQPQHF. In nucleotides, the CDR3 is TGTGCCAGCAGCTTTACAGGGGATTGGGATCAGCCCCAGCATTTT.

The rearrangement links TRBV5-4 to TRBJ2-1, with D uncertain. The CDR3 runs 17 residues. The V gene lost 1 base and the J gene lost 6 bases, with 20 bases spanning the gap. CDR1 is SGHNT and CDR2 is YYREEE in the germline V gene (reference sequence). The CDR3, as DNA: TGTGCCAGCAGCTTGCTATTGTGGTCAAGCCCGGCCAATGAGCAGTTCTTC. Translated, it gives CASSLLLWSSPANEQFF. Drawing the rest from reference TRBV5-4 and TRBJ2-1, the complete variable domain is ETGVTQSPTHLIKTRGQQVTLRCSSQSGHNTVSWYQQALGQGPQFIFQYYREEENGRGNFPPRFSGLQFPNYSSELNVNALELDDSALYLCASSLLLWSSPANEQFFGPGTRLTVL.